Listed below are T cell receptor beta chains from one sample, sequenced in a study of cytomegalovirus exposure and HLA in healthy donors. The repertoire was sequenced with immunoSEQ multiplex PCR; TCRdb's copy has only in-frame clones and lacks some. The sample yields 100,000 to 150,000 clones, of which the top ten take up 2.5% to 3%. The sample was PBMCs. Every receptor here comes from a man under 40 in good health and CMV-seronegative. CDR3s include the opening cysteine and the closing phenylalanine or tryptophan. Each record gives: J gene, D gene, V gene, CDR3 DNA, CDR3 protein. The D gene is left open where the match is weak.

TRBJ2-1	TRBD2	TRBV11-1	TGTGCCAGCAGTAGAGGTAGACTAGCGGGAGTTGATGAGCAGTTCTTC	CASSRGRLAGVDEQFF
TRBJ1-5	TRBD1	TRBV4-1	TGCGCCAGCAGCCAAGATGATATACAGGGGCCGTATCAGCCCCAGCATTTT	CASSQDDIQGPYQPQHF
TRBJ2-3	-	TRBV27	TGTGCCAGCAGTTTCGGTGGGGGGGATACGCAGTATTTT	CASSFGGGDTQYF
TRBJ1-6	TRBD1	TRBV5-1	TGCGCCAGCAGACCTACGGGACAGGGGGAAAATTCACCCCTCCACTTT	CASRPTGQGENSPLHF
TRBJ1-1	-	TRBV30	TGTGCCTGGAGTGTACTAGGCAGGGGAGCTTTCTTT	CAWSVLGRGAFF
TRBJ2-3	TRBD2	TRBV19	TGTGCCAGTAGTTGGACTAGCGGGCCCGTCACAGATACGCAGTATTTT	CASSWTSGPVTDTQYF
TRBJ2-1	-	TRBV7-2	TGTGCCAGCAGCTTACAAGTAGACAATGAGCAGTTCTTC	CASSLQVDNEQFF
TRBJ2-7	-	TRBV11-2	TGTGCCAGCGGGGGACTGGCCTCCTACGAGCAGTACTTC	CASGGLASYEQYF
TRBJ2-5	TRBD2	TRBV10-2	TGCGCCAGCAGTGATTCCCGACTAGCGGGACGACAAGAGACCCAGTACTTC	CASSDSRLAGRQETQYF
TRBJ2-1	TRBD2	TRBV29-1	TGCAGCTTTTGGCCGGGACTAGCGGTCTTGGATGAGCAGTTCTTC	CSFWPGLAVLDEQFF
TRBJ1-2	-	TRBV18	TGTGCCAGCTCACAGCTCGGCGGATCTAACTATGGCTACACCTTC	CASSQLGGSNYGYTF
TRBJ2-7	TRBD1	TRBV10-1	TGCGCCAGCAGTGAGTCTACAGGGGTCTACGAGCAGTACTTC	CASSESTGVYEQYF
TRBJ1-2	TRBD1	TRBV6-1	TGTGCCAGCAGTGTTCGGGACAGTCTGTCGGTTAACTATGGCTACACCTTC	CASSVRDSLSVNYGYTF
TRBJ2-1	TRBD1	TRBV7-2	TGTGCCAGCAGCTTAGGACAGGGGAGGGAGCAGTTCTTC	CASSLGQGREQFF
TRBJ2-3	-	TRBV4-1	TGCGCCAGCAGCCAGGGCAGGGTGTCTGATACGCAGTATTTT	CASSQGRVSDTQYF
TRBJ2-5	-	TRBV7-9	TGTGCCAGCAGTCATTTATTGAGCTTCCAAGAGACCCAGTACTTC	CASSHLLSFQETQYF
TRBJ1-1	-	TRBV15	TGTGCCACCAGCAGAAGTCCGACAGACACTGAAGCTTTCTTT	CATSRSPTDTEAFF
TRBJ2-7	-	TRBV6-1	TGTGCCAGCAGTGAAGGTCTAGCCCAATCGAATTACGAGCAGTACTTC	CASSEGLAQSNYEQYF
TRBJ2-1	TRBD2	TRBV30	TGTGCCTGGCGAACCGGGGCTAGCGGGAAGGGTGAGCAGTTCTTC	CAWRTGASGKGEQFF
TRBJ2-7	TRBD2	TRBV5-5	TGTGCCAGCAGCTTAACTAGCGGGAGCTCCTACGAGCAGTACTTC	CASSLTSGSSYEQYF
TRBJ2-2	TRBD1	TRBV7-2	TGTGCCAGCCTGGGGTCAGGGGGAACCGGGGAGCTGTTTTTT	CASLGSGGTGELFF
TRBJ1-6	-	TRBV7-6	TGTGCCAGCAGCTTAGAGGGGGAGGGGAGGTCACCCCTCCACTTT	CASSLEGEGRSPLHF
TRBJ2-1	-	TRBV7-2	TGTGCCAGCAGCTTAAGCCCCCCGAATGAGCAGTTCTTC	CASSLSPPNEQFF
TRBJ1-2	-	TRBV6-1	TGTGCCAGCAGTGAACCCTGGACTGGTGGCTACACCTTC	CASSEPWTGGYTF
TRBJ2-3	-	TRBV10-3	TGTGCCATGAAAGACGGGCGGGACACAGATACGCAGTATTTT	CAMKDGRDTDTQYF
TRBJ1-2	-	TRBV4-1	TGCGCCAGCAGCCAAGTTGAGGGAGAGATTCTAGGCTATGGCTACACCTTC	CASSQVEGEILGYGYTF
TRBJ1-4	TRBD1	TRBV28	TGTGCCAGCAGTTCCCATGGACAGGGATTTGAAAAACTGTTTTTT	CASSSHGQGFEKLFF
TRBJ1-1	TRBD1	TRBV7-8	TGTGCCAGCAGCTTAAATACTGATAGTCCGTGGACAGGTGGCACTGAAGCTTTCTTT	CASSLNTDSPWTGGTEAFF
TRBJ2-6	TRBD1	TRBV15	TGTGCCACCAGCAGAGTTAACAGGGGTTTGGCCAACGTCCTGACTTTC	CATSRVNRGLANVLTF
TRBJ1-3	-	TRBV14	TGTGCCAGCAGCCAAGATCCAGGGGCCTACTCTGGAAACACCATATATTTT	CASSQDPGAYSGNTIYF
TRBJ1-4	-	TRBV27	TGTGCCAGCAGTTTAAGAGGAGGGGCGGGAGAAAAACTGTTTTTT	CASSLRGGAGEKLFF
TRBJ2-5	-	TRBV7-2	TGTGCCAGCAGCTTAGAGACAGCTCAAGAGACCCAGTACTTC	CASSLETAQETQYF
TRBJ2-5	-	TRBV11-2	TGTGCCAGCAGCTTAGGGCTAGCCCGCCAAGAGACCCAGTACTTC	CASSLGLARQETQYF
TRBJ2-3	TRBD1	TRBV5-4	TGTGCCAGCAGCTTAGCAGTGGGACAGGGGGTTGTAGATACGCAGTATTTT	CASSLAVGQGVVDTQYF
TRBJ1-1	-	TRBV5-4	TGTGCCAGCAGCTTGGGGGCCTACAGGGATAACACTGAAGCTTTCTTT	CASSLGAYRDNTEAFF
TRBJ1-5	-	TRBV5-5	TGTGCCAGCAGCCTCGACCCCACAGGAATCAATCAGCCCCAGCATTTT	CASSLDPTGINQPQHF
TRBJ2-7	-	TRBV2	TGTGCCAGCGCCCCCAACTACAACTACGAGCAGTACTTC	CASAPNYNYEQYF
TRBJ2-7	TRBD2	TRBV2	TGTGCCAGCAGTGATGGGACTAGCGGCTACGAGCAGTACTTC	CASSDGTSGYEQYF
TRBJ2-7	-	TRBV11-2	TGTGCCAGCAGCTCCATTGTAGGCGGTTACGAGCAGTACTTC	CASSSIVGGYEQYF
TRBJ1-2	TRBD1	TRBV2	TGTGCCAGCAGTCCCGGGAGGGGGCATACTACTAACTATGGCTACACCTTC	CASSPGRGHTTNYGYTF
TRBJ2-7	-	TRBV6-5	TGTGCCAGCAGTTACTCGAGCGTAGCCTACGAGCAGTACTTC	CASSYSSVAYEQYF
TRBJ2-2	TRBD1	TRBV18	TGTGCCAGCTCACCAACCGGGACAGGGTACACAGAGCTGTTTTTT	CASSPTGTGYTELFF
TRBJ1-2	TRBD1	TRBV12-5	TGTGCTGGATCTGACAGGGTAACCTATGGCTACACCTTC	CAGSDRVTYGYTF
TRBJ2-1	TRBD2	TRBV28	TGTGCCAGCAGTTCCGGACTAGCGGGGGACTCATACAATGAGCAGTTCTTC	CASSSGLAGDSYNEQFF
TRBJ2-6	-	TRBV7-6	TGTGCCAGCAGCAACCCAGGGATAAGCGCCAACGTCCTGACTTTC	CASSNPGISANVLTF
TRBJ2-3	-	TRBV9	TGTGCCAGCAGCGTAGGCCCCTCCGGGACACATATTCAGGATACGCAGTATTTT	CASSVGPSGTHIQDTQYF
TRBJ2-4	TRBD2	TRBV28	TGTGCCAGCAGTTCCTATAGCGGGAGGGCCCTCGAGTACTTC	CASSSYSGRALEYF
TRBJ1-2	TRBD1	TRBV28	TGTGCCAGCAGTTTCGCGACAGGGGCGGGCTACTATGGCTACACCTTC	CASSFATGAGYYGYTF
TRBJ2-7	TRBD2	TRBV5-1	TGCGCCAGCAGCTTGGTAGCGGGGGGCTACTACGAGCAGTACTTC	CASSLVAGGYYEQYF
TRBJ1-4	TRBD1	TRBV27	TGTGCCAGCGGCCACAGGGGTGGTGAAAAACTGTTTTTT	CASGHRGGEKLFF